This T cell receptor beta chain stems from a study of OX40 agonist ivuxolimab in advanced cancers. In the study overall: Ivuxolimab, which targeted the costimulatory receptor OX40 (CD134), was an agonistic, fully human IgG2 monoclonal antibody. Of the roughly 52 patients in dose escalation, around 20 had hepatocellular carcinoma, some 15 had melanoma, 9 had renal cell carcinoma and 9 had head and neck cancer. A male proportion of about 79% and a mean age of around 60 years, ranging from about 20 to 79, were recorded for the dose-escalation cohort. Peripheral TCRbeta sequencing was intended to test whether TCR sequence diversity was altered and clonal T-cell expansion was caused by ivuxolimab. Patients were allowed to have had prior anti-PD-1, anti-PD-L1 or anti-CTLA-4 therapy, and 40% of the dose-escalation patients had previously received checkpoint inhibitors. Intravenous ivuxolimab was administered to patients every 2 weeks at six dose levels: 0.01, 0.1, 0.3, 1.5, 3 and 10 mg/kg. Partial responses were achieved by three dose-escalation patients, of whom one had hepatocellular carcinoma and two had cutaneous melanoma. The paper describes the monotherapy dose-escalation part (N of about 57 patients) of the phase I trial of ivuxolimab.

To sequence the TCRbeta CDR3 region, genomic DNA was isolated from the sorted cells. The immunoSEQ Assay was used for sequencing of TCRbeta CDR3 regions. TCRdb took this table from immuneACCESS and kept in-frame rearrangements with V and J called. Such tables lack part of the clones; where checked against another copy, unresolved V genes explain under half of the gap, and the rest is unexplained. The sample table contains roughly 86,000 clones; only one count was recorded for about 90% of them. The ten top clones hold 1.1% of the sample. General study outcomes and caveats: Antigen specificity was not determined for the clonally expanded peripheral T cells. Partial responders in the 0.1-3.0 mg/kg groups had among the lowest normalized peripheral clonal expansion, especially among CD8+ T cells. After ivuxolimab, CD8+ T cells had more expanded clones than CD4+ T cells on average. Low levels of normalized T-cell clonal expansion were also shown by some nonresponding patients. Clonal expansion of both CD4+ and CD8+ blood T cells was observed from baseline to week 6 at doses 0.1 to 3.0 mg/kg.

The trial excluded patients who had a history of autoimmune disease or were on systemic immunosuppression. In every dose cohort, peripheral blood was drawn for TCR sequencing at baseline, cycle 4 day 1, and cycle 7 day 1. The samples were drawn from a first-in-human, open-label, multicenter phase I dose-escalation trial of ivuxolimab. Adults with locally advanced or metastatic melanoma, renal cell carcinoma, hepatocellular carcinoma or head and neck squamous cell carcinoma were enrolled in the trial. CD4+ and CD8+ T cells were sorted separately from peripheral blood before TCR sequencing. Remarks on this clone: No cognate antigen has been identified for it. No much larger clone exists at a distance of one base, and base qualities are not known.

The CDR1 and CDR2 encoded by the germline V gene (reference sequence) are MNHEY and SMNVEV. Germline trimming amounts to 4 bases on V and 5 bases on J, with 9 as the count of junction bases outside the gene matches. Counted from cysteine to phenylalanine, this CDR3 has 16 amino acids. The sequence is cut down to CDR3 DNA, 48 bases in frame from base 1. The chain employs TRBV27 and TRBJ2-7, and TRBD2 matches 12 of the central bases. The starting material was CD4+ or CD8+ T cells sorted from blood, obtained in a trial of the OX40 agonist ivuxolimab. This TCR derives from an adult with an advanced solid tumor such as melanoma, head and neck, liver or kidney cancer. The nucleotide sequence reads as follows: TGTGCCAGCAGTTCCCTAGCGGGAGGGCCGGAAAACGAGCAGTACTTC. It is translated as CASSSLAGGPENEQYF.